The 27 T cell receptor beta chains below all came from one sample that was sequenced in a study of siplizumab effects on memory and regulatory T cells. The repertoire was sequenced with immunoSEQ multiplex PCR; TCRdb's copy has only in-frame clones and lacks some. The sample has 70,000 to 100,000 clones, 96% seen once. Input material: naive CD4+ T cells sorted from blood. These receptors were taken from a human donor in good health.

V usage is TRBV7-2 and J usage is TRBJ2-2, with TRBD1 as a possible D gene (6 bases). The CDR3 is 13 residues long. Germline values: CDR1 SGHTA, CDR2 FQGNSA. Trimming shortened V by 5 bases and J by 8 bases, and 12 bases separated the two germline ends. The CDR3 DNA reads TGTGCCAGCAGCCTGGGACACGAAGGGGAGCTGTTTTTT. Its translation: CASSLGHEGELFF. The variable domain in full, with the rest retrieved from reference TRBV7-2 and TRBJ2-2, is GAGVSQSPSNKVTEKGKDVELRCDPISGHTALYWYRQSLGQGLEFLIYFQGNSAPDKSGLPSDRFSAERTGGSVSTLTIQRTQQEDSAVYLCASSLGHEGELFFGEGSRLTVL.

V is TRBV7-3 and J is TRBJ2-3; D gene uncertain. CDR1 is SGHTA, CDR2 FQGTGA, per germline. V was trimmed by 3 bases and J by 2 bases, leaving 9 bases between them. The CDR3 spans 14 residues. The CDR3 coding sequence is TGTGCCAGCAGCTTTAGCAATTCCACAGATACGCAGTATTTT. It encodes CASSFSNSTDTQYF.

This sequence joins TRBV28 and TRBJ1-2; tentatively, D is TRBD1 (6 bases). Germline CDR1 MDHEN, CDR2 SYDVKM. V gave up 5 bases and J gave up 4 bases, with 11 bases separating them. This CDR3 has 13 residues. CDR3 coding DNA: TGTGCCAGCAGTCTAGACAGGCGCTATGGCTACACCTTC. Translation: CASSLDRRYGYTF.

The genes are TRBV27 and TRBJ1-1; the match to TRBD1 covers 7 bases. The V segment lost 2 bases and the J segment 1 base; nucleotides outside the gene matches: 10. CDR1 is MNHEY, CDR2 SMNVEV, per germline (reference sequence). This CDR3 has 17 amino acids. This chain's CDR3 is CASSLTGVRAGNTEAFF. The CDR3 nucleotides are TGTGCCAGCAGTTTAACAGGGGTCCGCGCAGGGAACACTGAAGCTTTCTTT.

The chain couples TRBV28 to TRBJ2-5, with 7 bases matching TRBD2. The CDR3 is made up of 18 amino acids. Germline V lookup: CDR1 MDHEN, CDR2 SYDVKM. V gave up 2 bases and J gave up 4 bases; unmatched junction bases: 16. The CDR3 DNA sequence: TGTGCCAGCAGTTTAAGGCCGTTGTTTGGGGGGGTCTCAGAGACCCAGTACTTC. Its translation is CASSLRPLFGGVSETQYF. Full variable domain (rest looked up from reference TRBV28 and TRBJ2-5): DVKVTQSSRYLVKRTGEKVFLECVQDMDHENMFWYRQDPGLGLRLIYFSYDVKMKEKGDIPEGYSVSREKKERFSLILESASTNQTSMYLCASSLRPLFGGVSETQYFGPGTRLLVL.

The J gene is TRBJ2-2, the V gene TRBV7-3, with D maybe TRBD2 (5 bases). This CDR3 contains 14 residues. The V gene lost 4 bases and the J gene lost 3 bases, with 9 bases spanning the gap. Germline V gives CDR1 SGHTA, CDR2 FQGTGA. CDR3 residues: CASSSGFHTGELFF. In nucleotides, the CDR3 is TGTGCCAGCAGCTCGGGGTTCCACACCGGGGAGCTGTTTTTT.

The chain couples TRBV7-9 to TRBJ1-1; no reliable D call. The CDR3 is made up of 14 amino acids. Germline V gene sequence: CDR1 SEHNR, CDR2 FQNEAQ (reference sequence). V was cut by 4 bases and J by 5 bases, with 14 bases left in between. In DNA form, the CDR3 reads TGTGCCAGCAGCTCCCCACAGAGAAATACTGAAGCTTTCTTT. This sequence encodes CASSSPQRNTEAFF.

V is TRBV11-2 and J is TRBJ2-3, with D hard to call. The CDR3 consists of 14 residues. Germline V gives CDR1 SGHAT, CDR2 FQNNGV. V was shortened by 0 bases and J by 4 bases, with 8 bases between the two germline ends. The CDR3 spells CASSLDMGPDTQYF. CDR3 DNA: TGTGCCAGCAGCTTAGATATGGGCCCAGATACGCAGTATTTT.

The chain employs TRBV29-1 and TRBJ2-5; D call uncertain. The CDR3 covers 11 residues. Germline V gene sequence: CDR1 SQVTM, CDR2 ANQGSEA. Trimming pared 5 bases from V and 0 bases from J, leaving 4 bases between. The CDR3, as DNA: TGCAGCGTTTTGTACCAAGAGACCCAGTACTTC. Translation gives CSVLYQETQYF.

The gene calls are TRBV11-2 and TRBJ2-5, with no clear D. The germline V gene encodes CDR1 SGHAT and CDR2 FQNNGV. The V end lost 3 bases, the J end lost 1 base, and 6 bases lay between the germline ends. The length of the CDR3 is 13 residues. This chain's CDR3 is CASSLYPQETQYF. CDR3 sequence (DNA): TGTGCCAGCAGCTTGTACCCCCAAGAGACCCAGTACTTC.

The genes are TRBV5-1 and TRBJ2-3, with a weak D call TRBD1 (6 bases). The CDR3 loop spans 14 amino acids. V lost 6 bases to trimming and J lost 2 bases, with 13 bases between them. The V gene's germline CDR1 is SGHRS and CDR2 YFSETQ. DNA of the CDR3: TGCGCCAGCACCACGGACAGCTCCACAGATACGCAGTATTTT. Protein: CASTTDSSTDTQYF.

The chain links TRBV2 to TRBJ1-1, with unresolved D. Germline V gene data show CDR1 as SNHLY and CDR2 as FYNNEI. The CDR3 is 11 residues long. Trimming took off 6 bases at V and 1 base at J, with 3 bases between the two ends. CDR3 sequence (DNA): TGTGCCAGCAGGGCGAACACTGAAGCTTTCTTT. Translating gives CASRANTEAFF.

The gene calls are TRBV21-1 and TRBJ2-2; the table's D call, TRBD2, has no DNA check behind it. TRBV21-1 is an annotated pseudogene. This CDR3 has 19 amino acids. Here the CDR3 reads CASGITRTSGGPGTGELFF. The CDR3 nucleotides are TGTGCCAGCGGGATTACCCGGACTAGCGGGGGGCCCGGCACCGGGGAGCTGTTTTTT.

The gene calls are TRBV28 and TRBJ2-2, with 7 positions matching TRBD2. The CDR3 extends over 15 amino acids. V shed 8 bases, J shed 6 bases, and the junction held 12 bases outside the gene matches. Germline V gene lookup returns CDR1 MDHEN and CDR2 SYDVKM. The CDR3 loop reads CASGLEASVAGELFF. The CDR3 DNA follows: TGTGCCAGCGGACTAGAGGCAAGCGTGGCCGGGGAGCTGTTTTTT.

Only one count was recorded for this clone. The V call is TRBV28, the J call TRBJ1-6, with D unresolved. Trimming took off 3 bases at V and 6 bases at J, with 6 bases between the two ends. Looked up from germline, CDR1 is MDHEN and CDR2 is SYDVKM. The CDR3 runs to 13 residues. The CDR3 reads CASSLDGNSPLHF. CDR3 in DNA: TGTGCCAGCAGTTTGGACGGTAATTCACCCCTCCACTTT. The full variable domain, with the rest looked up from reference TRBV28 and TRBJ1-6, is DVKVTQSSRYLVKRTGEKVFLECVQDMDHENMFWYRQDPGLGLRLIYFSYDVKMKEKGDIPEGYSVSREKKERFSLILESASTNQTSMYLCASSLDGNSPLHFGNGTRLTVT.

In this sample, this clone turned up once. The rearrangement links TRBV30 to TRBJ2-3; the D gene is possibly TRBD1 (6 bases). Trimming took off 3 bases at V and 0 bases at J, with 16 bases between the two ends. The CDR3 length is 16 residues. Per germline, CDR1 GTSNPN and CDR2 SVGIG (reference sequence). CDR3 region: CAWRGTKDYSTDTQYF. The CDR3 DNA reads TGTGCCTGGAGGGGGACAAAAGATTATAGCACAGATACGCAGTATTTT.

The DNA of the CDR3 is TGTGCCAGCAGCTTACGTTCAAACTCTGGGGCCAACGTCCTGACTTTC. It specifies CASSLRSNSGANVLTF. The chain employs TRBV7-9 and TRBJ2-6; D call uncertain. Germline V gene data show CDR1 as SEHNR and CDR2 as FQNEAQ (reference sequence). The CDR3 runs to 16 residues. V lost 2 bases, J lost 0 bases, and 8 bases lay in between.

Remarks on this clone: The junction departs from germline at one end; a sequencing error may be responsible. The chain has TRBV5-1 and TRBJ2-1; TRBD2 aligns across 7 bases. Germline V gene data show CDR1 as SGHRS and CDR2 as YFSETQ. The CDR3 has 13 amino acids. Here the CDR3 reads CASTLGGINEQFF. In DNA form, the CDR3 reads TGCGCCAGCACCTTGGGGGGGATTAATGAGCAGTTCTTC.

This clone was seen only once. The chain carries TRBV5-1 and TRBJ1-2, with D possibly being TRBD1 (6 bases). The CDR3 covers 15 residues. V lost 0 bases and J 7 bases, leaving 16 bases between the germline ends. CDR1 is SGHRS and CDR2 is YFSETQ in the germline V gene. The CDR3 DNA reads TGCGCCAGCAGCTTGGGGGGGTACAGGGACCGTGGCTACACCTTC. This gives the protein CASSLGGYRDRGYTF. The whole variable domain, remainder taken from reference TRBV5-1 and TRBJ1-2, is KAGVTQTPRYLIKTRGQQVTLSCSPISGHRSVSWYQQTPGQGLQFLFEYFSETQRNKGNFPGRFSGRQFSNSRSEMNVSTLELGDSALYLCASSLGGYRDRGYTFGSGTRLTVV.

This clone was counted a single time. V usage is TRBV7-3 and J usage is TRBJ2-3; TRBD1 aligns across 9 bases. V lost 5 bases and J lost 3; bases outside the gene matches: 9. CDR1 and CDR2 from the germline V gene are SGHTA and FQGTGA. This CDR3 has 16 residues. CDR3 amino acids: CASSPSSDRGTDTQYF. The CDR3 DNA is TGTGCCAGCAGCCCATCCTCGGACAGGGGAACAGATACGCAGTATTTT.

This chain uses TRBV13 with TRBJ1-6, with TRBD1 matching over 8 bases. CDR3 length: 17 residues. With V trimmed by 5 bases and J by 0 bases, 6 bases remained unmatched. Germline-derived CDR1 and CDR2 are PRHDT and FYEKMQ (reference sequence). CDR3 protein: CASSIGQGSSYNSPLHF. The CDR3 nucleotides are TGTGCCAGCAGCATCGGACAGGGTAGCTCCTATAATTCACCCCTCCACTTT.

The V call is TRBV11-3, the J call TRBJ2-1, with TRBD2 matching 10 bases. J gave up 10 bases and V 4 bases, and 13 bases lay outside the gene matches. Per germline, CDR1 SGHNT and CDR2 YENEEA. The CDR3 totals 16 residues. The DNA for the CDR3 is TGTGCCAGCAGCTCGCCTAGCGGGGGAACTTTCGGGGAGCAGTTCTTC. It encodes CASSSPSGGTFGEQFF.

This chain links TRBV10-2 with TRBJ1-5; no reliable D call. This CDR3 has 15 residues. CDR1 WSHSY and CDR2 SAAADI come from the germline V gene. The ends were cut back, 3 bases at V and 3 bases at J, with 12 bases in the middle. The CDR3 reads CASSDRGGNNQPQHF. CDR3 nucleotide sequence: TGCGCCAGCAGTGATCGGGGAGGGAACAATCAGCCCCAGCATTTT.

The CDR3: CASSERWGAFF. The DNA for the CDR3 is TGTGCCAGCAGTGAAAGGTGGGGGGCTTTCTTT. The chain couples TRBV6-1 to TRBJ1-1, with D possibly matching TRBD1 (5 bases). Deletions cut 2 bases from V and 11 bases from J, with 9 bases between. This CDR3 has 11 residues. Germline V gene data show CDR1 as MNHNS and CDR2 as SASEGT.

The rearrangement joins TRBV15 to TRBJ1-2; D is perhaps TRBD1 (5 bases). CDR3 length: 16 residues. V was cut by 8 bases and J by 3 bases, with 22 bases left in between. Looked up from germline, CDR1 is LNHNV and CDR2 is YYDKDF (reference sequence). This CDR3 reads CATFSGLSIRDYGYTF. CDR3 sequence (DNA): TGTGCCACCTTTTCGGGACTCTCAATCCGGGACTATGGCTACACCTTC.

The rearrangement joins TRBV7-8 to TRBJ2-5; 7 positions agree with TRBD2. V was clipped by 4 bases and J by 1 base; unmatched bases: 6. Germline lookup yields CDR1 SGHVS and CDR2 FQNEAQ. This CDR3 is 15 amino acids long. The CDR3 region is CASSSSGLTQETQYF. The CDR3 DNA is TGTGCCAGCAGCTCATCGGGACTAACCCAAGAGACCCAGTACTTC.

The rearrangement joins TRBV18 to TRBJ2-4, with 8 bases identical to TRBD2. The CDR3 spans 14 residues. Germline V gives CDR1 KGHSH, CDR2 LQKENI. The ends lost 3 bases at V and 6 bases at J; junction bases unmatched: 4. This chain's CDR3 is CASSPAGGPNIQYF. The CDR3 DNA reads TGTGCCAGCTCACCGGCGGGGGGCCCAAACATTCAGTACTTC.